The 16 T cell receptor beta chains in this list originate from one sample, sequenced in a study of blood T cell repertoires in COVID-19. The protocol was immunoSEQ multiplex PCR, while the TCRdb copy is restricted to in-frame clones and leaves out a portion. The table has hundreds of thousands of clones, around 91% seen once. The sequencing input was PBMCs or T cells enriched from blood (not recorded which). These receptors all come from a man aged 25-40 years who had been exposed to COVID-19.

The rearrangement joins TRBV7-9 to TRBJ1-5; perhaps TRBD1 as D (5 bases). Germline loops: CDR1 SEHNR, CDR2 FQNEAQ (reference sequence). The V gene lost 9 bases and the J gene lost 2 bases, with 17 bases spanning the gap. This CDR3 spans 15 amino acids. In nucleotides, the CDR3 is TGTGCCAGTTCTCCGGGGGGAAGGGGCAATCAGCCCCAGCATTTT. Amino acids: CASSPGGRGNQPQHF.

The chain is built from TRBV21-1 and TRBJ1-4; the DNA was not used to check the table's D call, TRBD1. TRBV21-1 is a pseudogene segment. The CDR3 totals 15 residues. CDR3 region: CASSQGGRVGEKLFF. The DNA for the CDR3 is TGTGCCAGCAGCCAAGGGGGCAGGGTGGGAGAAAAACTGTTTTTT.

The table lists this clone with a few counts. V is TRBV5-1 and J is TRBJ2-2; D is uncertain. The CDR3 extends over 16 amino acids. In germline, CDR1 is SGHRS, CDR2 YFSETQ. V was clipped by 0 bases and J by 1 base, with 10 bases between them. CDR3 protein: CASSLAHLLNTGELFF. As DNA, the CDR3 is TGCGCCAGCAGCTTGGCCCACCTACTGAACACCGGGGAGCTGTTTTTT. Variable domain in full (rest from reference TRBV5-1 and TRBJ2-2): KAGVTQTPRYLIKTRGQQVTLSCSPISGHRSVSWYQQTPGQGLQFLFEYFSETQRNKGNFPGRFSGRQFSNSRSEMNVSTLELGDSALYLCASSLAHLLNTGELFFGEGSRLTVL.

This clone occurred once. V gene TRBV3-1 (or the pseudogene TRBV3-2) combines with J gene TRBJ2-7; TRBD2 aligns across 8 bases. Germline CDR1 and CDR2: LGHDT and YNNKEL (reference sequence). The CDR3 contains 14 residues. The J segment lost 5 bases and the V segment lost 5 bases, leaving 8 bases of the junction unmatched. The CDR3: CASSASGLEDEQYF. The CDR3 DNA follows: TGTGCCAGCAGCGCCTCGGGACTAGAAGACGAGCAGTACTTC.

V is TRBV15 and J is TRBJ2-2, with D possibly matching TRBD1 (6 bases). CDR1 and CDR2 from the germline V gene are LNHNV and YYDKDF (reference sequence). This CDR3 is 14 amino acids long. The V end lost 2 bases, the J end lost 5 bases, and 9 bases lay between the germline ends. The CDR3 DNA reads TGTGCCACCAGCAGACAACAGGGAACCGGGGAGCTGTTTTTT. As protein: CATSRQQGTGELFF. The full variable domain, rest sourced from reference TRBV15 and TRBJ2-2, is DAMVIQNPRYQVTQFGKPVTLSCSQTLNHNVMYWYQQKSSQAPKLLFHYYDKDFNNEADTPDNFQSRRPNTSFCFLDIRSPGLGDTAMYLCATSRQQGTGELFFGEGSRLTVL.

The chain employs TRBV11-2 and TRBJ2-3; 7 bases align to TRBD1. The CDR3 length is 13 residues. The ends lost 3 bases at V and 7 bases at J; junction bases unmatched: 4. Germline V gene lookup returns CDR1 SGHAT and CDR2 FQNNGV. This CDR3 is CASSFDRANTQYF. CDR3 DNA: TGTGCCAGCAGCTTTGACAGGGCCAATACGCAGTATTTT.

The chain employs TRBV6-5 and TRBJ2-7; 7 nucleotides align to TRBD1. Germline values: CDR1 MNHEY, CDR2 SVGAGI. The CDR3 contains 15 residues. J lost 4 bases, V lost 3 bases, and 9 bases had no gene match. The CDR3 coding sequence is TGTGCCAGCAGTTATTCAGGGGGTAACAGTTACGAGCAGTACTTC. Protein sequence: CASSYSGGNSYEQYF.

CDR3 DNA: TGTGCCTGGAGCAGGGGACAGGGGGATGGCTACACCTTC. As protein: CAWSRGQGDGYTF. The chain combines TRBV30 with TRBJ1-2; 11 nucleotides line up with TRBD1. Per germline, CDR1 GTSNPN and CDR2 SVGIG (reference sequence). V lost 3 bases to trimming and J lost 6 bases; unmatched junction nucleotides: 3. This CDR3 contains 13 residues.

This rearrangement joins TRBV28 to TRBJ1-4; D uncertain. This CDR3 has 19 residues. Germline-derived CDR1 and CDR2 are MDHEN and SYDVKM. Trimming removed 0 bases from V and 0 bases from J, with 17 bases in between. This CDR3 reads CASSLWRYEGGATNEKLFF. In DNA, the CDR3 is TGTGCCAGCAGTTTATGGAGATATGAGGGCGGAGCAACTAATGAAAAACTGTTTTTT.

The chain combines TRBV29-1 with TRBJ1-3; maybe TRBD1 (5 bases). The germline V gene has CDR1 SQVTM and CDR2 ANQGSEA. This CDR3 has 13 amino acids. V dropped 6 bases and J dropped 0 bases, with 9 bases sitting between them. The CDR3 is CSVRQGSGNTIYF. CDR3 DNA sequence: TGCAGCGTACGCCAGGGCTCTGGAAACACCATATATTTT.

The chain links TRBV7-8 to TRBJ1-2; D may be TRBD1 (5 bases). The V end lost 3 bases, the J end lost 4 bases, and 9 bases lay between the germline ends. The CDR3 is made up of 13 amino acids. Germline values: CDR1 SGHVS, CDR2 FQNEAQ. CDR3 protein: CASSFDSSYGYTF. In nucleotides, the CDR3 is TGTGCCAGCAGCTTCGACAGCAGCTATGGCTACACCTTC.

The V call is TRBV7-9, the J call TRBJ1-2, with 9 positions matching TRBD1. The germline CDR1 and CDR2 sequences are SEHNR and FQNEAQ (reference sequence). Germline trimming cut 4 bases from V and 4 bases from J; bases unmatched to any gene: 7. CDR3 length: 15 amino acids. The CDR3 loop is CASSSRPGQGYGYTF. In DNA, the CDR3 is TGTGCCAGCAGCTCTAGACCGGGACAGGGCTATGGCTACACCTTC.

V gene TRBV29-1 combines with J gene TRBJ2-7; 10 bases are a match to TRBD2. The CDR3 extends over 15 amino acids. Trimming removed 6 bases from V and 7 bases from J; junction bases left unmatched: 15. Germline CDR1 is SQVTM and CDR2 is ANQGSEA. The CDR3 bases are TGCAGCGTGCAAAAGGGGCTAGCGGGGGCAGTTGAGCAGTACTTC. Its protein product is CSVQKGLAGAVEQYF.

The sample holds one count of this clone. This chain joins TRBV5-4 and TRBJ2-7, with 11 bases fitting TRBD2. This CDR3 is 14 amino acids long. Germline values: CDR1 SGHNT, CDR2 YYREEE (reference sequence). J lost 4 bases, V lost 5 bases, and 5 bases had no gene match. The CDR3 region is CASRAGTSGYEQYF. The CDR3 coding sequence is TGTGCCAGCAGGGCCGGGACTAGCGGATACGAGCAGTACTTC. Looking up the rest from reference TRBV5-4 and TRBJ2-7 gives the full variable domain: ETGVTQSPTHLIKTRGQQVTLRCSSQSGHNTVSWYQQALGQGPQFIFQYYREEENGRGNFPPRFSGLQFPNYSSELNVNALELDDSALYLCASRAGTSGYEQYFGPGTRLTVT.

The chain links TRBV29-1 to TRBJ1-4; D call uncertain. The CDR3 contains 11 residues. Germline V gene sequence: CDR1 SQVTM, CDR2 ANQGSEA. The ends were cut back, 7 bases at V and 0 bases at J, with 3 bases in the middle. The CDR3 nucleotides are TGCAGCGCCACAACTAATGAAAAACTGTTTTTT. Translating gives CSATTNEKLFF.

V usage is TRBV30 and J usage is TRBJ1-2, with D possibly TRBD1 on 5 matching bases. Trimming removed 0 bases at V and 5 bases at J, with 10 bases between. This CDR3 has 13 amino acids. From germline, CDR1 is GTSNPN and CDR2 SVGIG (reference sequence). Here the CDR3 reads CAWSVGAEYGYTF. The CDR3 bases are TGTGCCTGGAGTGTTGGGGCAGAGTATGGCTACACCTTC.